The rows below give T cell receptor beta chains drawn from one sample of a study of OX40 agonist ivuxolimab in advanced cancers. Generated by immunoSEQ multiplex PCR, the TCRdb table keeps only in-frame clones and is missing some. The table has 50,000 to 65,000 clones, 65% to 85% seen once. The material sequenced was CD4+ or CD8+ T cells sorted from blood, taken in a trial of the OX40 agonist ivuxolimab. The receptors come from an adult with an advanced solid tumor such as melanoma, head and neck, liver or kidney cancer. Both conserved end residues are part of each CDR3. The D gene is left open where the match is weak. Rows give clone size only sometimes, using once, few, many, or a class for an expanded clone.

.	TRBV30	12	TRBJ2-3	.	CAWSVRPNTQYF	TGTGCCTGGAGTGTTAGGCCGAATACGCAGTATTTT
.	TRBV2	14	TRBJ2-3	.	CASSEDKTEDTQYF	TGTGCCAGCAGTGAGGACAAGACGGAAGATACGCAGTATTTT
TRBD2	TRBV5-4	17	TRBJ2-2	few	CASSFGGTFANTGELFF	TGTGCCAGCAGCTTCGGGGGGACGTTCGCGAACACCGGGGAGCTGTTTTTT
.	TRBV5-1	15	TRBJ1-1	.	CASSRSAGVNTEAFF	TGCGCCAGCAGCCGCTCGGCAGGGGTGAACACTGAAGCTTTCTTT
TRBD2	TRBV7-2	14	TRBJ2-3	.	CASSNQRGSDTQYF	TGTGCCAGCAGTAACCAGCGGGGATCCGATACGCAGTATTTT
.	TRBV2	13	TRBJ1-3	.	CASISGSGNTIYF	TGTGCCAGCATCTCGGGGTCTGGAAACACCATATATTTT
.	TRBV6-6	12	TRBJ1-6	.	CASSRLNSPLHF	TGTGCCAGCAGTCGCTTAAATTCACCCCTCCACTTT
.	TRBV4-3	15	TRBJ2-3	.	CASSHLLGGTDTQYF	TGCGCCAGCAGCCATCTCCTTGGCGGCACAGATACGCAGTATTTT
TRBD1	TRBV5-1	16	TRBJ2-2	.	CASSSGTGQAAGELFF	TGCGCCAGCAGCTCCGGGACAGGGCAGGCTGCCGGGGAGCTGTTTTTT
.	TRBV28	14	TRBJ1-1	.	CASTSPGLYTEAFF	TGTGCCAGCACCTCCCCTGGGCTTTACACTGAAGCTTTCTTT
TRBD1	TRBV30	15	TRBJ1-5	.	CAWGRPDRDRQPQHF	TGTGCCTGGGGTAGGCCAGACAGGGATCGTCAGCCCCAGCATTTT
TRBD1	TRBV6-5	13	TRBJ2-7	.	CASRPTGTDLEYF	TGTGCCAGCAGACCGACAGGGACCGACCTAGAGTACTTC
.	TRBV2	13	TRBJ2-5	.	CASHLRAQETQYF	TGTGCCAGCCACCTCAGGGCGCAAGAGACCCAGTACTTC
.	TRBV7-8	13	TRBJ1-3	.	CASSLREGNTIYF	TGTGCCAGCAGCTTGAGGGAGGGAAACACCATATATTTT
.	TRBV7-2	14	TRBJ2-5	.	CASSLAGYQETQYF	TGTGCCAGCAGCTTAGCTGGGTACCAAGAGACCCAGTACTTC
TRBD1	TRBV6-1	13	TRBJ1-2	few	CASSAGTGVGYTF	TGTGCCAGCAGTGCGGGGACAGGGGTCGGCTACACCTTC
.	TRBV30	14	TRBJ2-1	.	CAWRLGGDPNEQFF	TGTGCCTGGAGGCTGGGTGGAGATCCGAATGAGCAGTTCTTC
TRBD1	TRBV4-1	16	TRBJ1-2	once	CASSQGQGTIGYGYTF	TGCGCCAGCAGCCAAGGACAGGGAACAATAGGCTATGGCTACACCTTC
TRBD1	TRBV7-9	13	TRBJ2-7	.	CASTQDDRGEQYF	TGTGCCAGCACTCAAGACGACAGGGGCGAGCAGTACTTC
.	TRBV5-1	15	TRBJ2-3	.	CASSLGESSTDTQYF	TGCGCCAGCAGCTTGGGAGAGTCTAGCACAGATACGCAGTATTTT
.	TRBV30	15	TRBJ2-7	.	CAWKLQGGIFNEQYF	TGTGCCTGGAAACTCCAAGGCGGGATATTCAACGAGCAGTACTTC
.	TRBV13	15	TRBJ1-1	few	CASSSRVAGNTEAFF	TGTGCCAGCAGCTCCCGGGTAGCAGGGAACACTGAAGCTTTCTTT
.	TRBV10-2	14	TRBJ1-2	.	CASRTNGGNYGYTF	TGCGCCAGCAGGACGAACGGGGGGAACTATGGCTACACCTTC
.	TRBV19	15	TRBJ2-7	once	CASSIPRASQYEQYF	TGTGCCAGTAGTATCCCCCGGGCATCTCAATACGAGCAGTACTTC
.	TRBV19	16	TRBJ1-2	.	CASSMMGTQANYGYTF	TGTGCCAGTAGTATGATGGGCACCCAAGCAAACTATGGCTACACCTTC
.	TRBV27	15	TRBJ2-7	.	CASSYSGGSSYEQYF	TGTGCCAGCAGTTATAGTGGGGGTAGCTCCTACGAGCAGTACTTC
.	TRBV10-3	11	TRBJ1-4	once	CAISDHEKLFF	TGTGCCATCAGTGATCATGAAAAACTGTTTTTT
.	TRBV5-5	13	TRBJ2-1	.	CASSLQARNEQFF	TGTGCCAGCAGCTTACAGGCCCGGAATGAGCAGTTCTTC
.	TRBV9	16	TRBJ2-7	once	CASSVGTSAGATEQYF	TGTGCCAGCAGCGTAGGTACCTCCGCGGGGGCAACCGAGCAGTACTTC
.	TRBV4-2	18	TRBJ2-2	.	CASSQSDFRGLMVGELFF	TGTGCCAGCAGCCAAAGCGATTTTCGCGGTTTAATGGTCGGGGAGCTGTTTTTT
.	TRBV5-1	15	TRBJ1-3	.	CASSLGQVSGNTIYF	TGCGCCAGCAGCTTGGGACAGGTCTCTGGAAACACCATATATTTT
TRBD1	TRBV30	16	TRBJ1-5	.	CAWSAARTGGGQPQHF	TGTGCCTGGAGCGCAGCCAGGACAGGGGGCGGGCAGCCCCAGCATTTT
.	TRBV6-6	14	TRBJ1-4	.	CASSYREDGEKLFF	TGTGCCAGCAGTTACCGGGAGGATGGCGAAAAACTGTTTTTT
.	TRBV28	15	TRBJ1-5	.	CASSLRAGANQPQHF	TGTGCCAGCAGTTTACGGGCCGGAGCCAATCAGCCCCAGCATTTT
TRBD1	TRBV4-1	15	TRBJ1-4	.	CASSLFGQGIEKLFF	TGCGCCAGCAGCCTTTTCGGACAGGGCATCGAAAAACTGTTTTTT
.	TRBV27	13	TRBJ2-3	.	CASSLPGSDTQYF	TGTGCCAGCAGTTTACCAGGGTCTGATACGCAGTATTTT
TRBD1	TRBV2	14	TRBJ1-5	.	CATRTGDSNQPQHF	TGTGCCACCCGGACAGGGGATAGCAATCAGCCCCAGCATTTT
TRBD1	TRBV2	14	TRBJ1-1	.	CASSIQGVDTEAFF	TGTGCCAGCAGTATACAGGGGGTGGACACTGAAGCTTTCTTT
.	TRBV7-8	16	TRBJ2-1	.	CASSLAGGPTYNEQFF	TGTGCCAGCAGCTTAGCAGGCGGACCTACCTACAATGAGCAGTTCTTC
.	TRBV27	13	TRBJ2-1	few	CASSLQGLSEQFF	TGTGCCAGCAGTTTACAAGGTCTTTCTGAGCAGTTCTTC
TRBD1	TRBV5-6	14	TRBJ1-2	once	CASSPGQVNYGYTF	TGTGCCAGCAGCCCGGGACAGGTTAACTATGGCTACACCTTC
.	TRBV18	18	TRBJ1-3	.	CASSPEYVFGLSGNTIYF	TGTGCCAGCTCACCAGAGTATGTGTTTGGCCTTTCTGGAAACACCATATATTTT
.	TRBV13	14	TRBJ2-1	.	CASSSYRDNNEQFF	TGTGCCAGCAGCTCGTACCGGGACAACAATGAGCAGTTCTTC
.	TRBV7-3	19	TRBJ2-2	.	CASSLTSGGRLTDTGELFF	TGTGCCAGCAGCTTAACGTCGGGTGGGCGGTTAACGGACACCGGGGAGCTGTTTTTT
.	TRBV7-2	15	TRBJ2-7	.	CASSFTPSFSVEQYF	TGTGCCAGCAGCTTCACCCCTAGTTTCTCGGTCGAGCAGTACTTC
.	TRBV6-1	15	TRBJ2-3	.	CASSERGASTDTQYF	TGTGCCAGCAGTGAACGCGGTGCTAGCACAGATACGCAGTATTTT